This TCR beta chain is from a study of CD8 T cells in ankylosing spondylitis. Broader study findings: Within ankylosing spondylitis blood, a TCR beta motif made up of several highly homologous variants appeared to be characteristic.

In germline, CDR1 is LNHDA, CDR2 SQIVND (reference sequence). V was pared by 4 bases and J by 6 bases, with 7 bases of the junction left unmatched. CDR3 length equals 15 residues. On this clonotype itself: Its antigen is unknown.

TCRdb re-called the 5' RACE reads with MiXCR, one entry per CDR3 protein. The sample lists approximately 550,000 distinct CDR3 sequences, roughly 13% occurring once. This TCR came from a male donor with ankylosing spondylitis. Input material: blood, either unsorted or a sorted T cell fraction (not recorded which). The J gene is TRBJ2-2, the V gene TRBV19, with 8 bases that match TRBD1. Here the CDR3 DNA reads TGTGCCAGTAGTACTCCCAGGGGGCGTGCCGGGGAGCTGTTTTTT. This sequence encodes CASSTPRGRAGELFF. Supplemented by reference TRBV19 and TRBJ2-2, the full variable domain reads DGGITQSPKYLFRKEGQNVTLSCEQNLNHDAMYWYRQDPGQGLRLIYYSQIVNDFQKGDIAEGYSVSREKKESFPLTVTSAQKNPTAFYLCASSTPRGRAGELFFGEGSRLTVL.